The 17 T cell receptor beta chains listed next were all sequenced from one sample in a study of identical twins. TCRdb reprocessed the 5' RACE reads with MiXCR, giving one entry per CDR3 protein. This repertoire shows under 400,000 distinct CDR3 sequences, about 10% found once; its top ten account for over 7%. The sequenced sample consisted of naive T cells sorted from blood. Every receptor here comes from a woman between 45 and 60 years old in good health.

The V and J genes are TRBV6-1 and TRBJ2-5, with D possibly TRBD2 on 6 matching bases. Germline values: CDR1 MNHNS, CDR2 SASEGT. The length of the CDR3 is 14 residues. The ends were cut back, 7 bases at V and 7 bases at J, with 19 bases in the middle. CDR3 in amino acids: CASNRDGGPGTQYF. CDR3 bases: TGTGCCAGCAACCGCGACGGAGGGCCTGGGACCCAGTACTTC.

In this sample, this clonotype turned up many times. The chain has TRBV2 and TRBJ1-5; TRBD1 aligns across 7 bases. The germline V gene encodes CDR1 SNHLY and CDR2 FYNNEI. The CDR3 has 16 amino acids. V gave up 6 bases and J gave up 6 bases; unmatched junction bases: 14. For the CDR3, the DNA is TGTGCCAGCAGGATGGAACGACAGGGTTCTGCTCAGCCCCAGCATTTT. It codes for CASRMERQGSAQPQHF.

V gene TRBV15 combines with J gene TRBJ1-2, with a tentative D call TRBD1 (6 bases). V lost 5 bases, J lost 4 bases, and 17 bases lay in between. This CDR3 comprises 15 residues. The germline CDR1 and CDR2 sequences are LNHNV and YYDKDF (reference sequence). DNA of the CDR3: TGTGCCACCAGCGAAGATCGGACAGCAATCTATGGCTACACCTTC. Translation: CATSEDRTAIYGYTF.

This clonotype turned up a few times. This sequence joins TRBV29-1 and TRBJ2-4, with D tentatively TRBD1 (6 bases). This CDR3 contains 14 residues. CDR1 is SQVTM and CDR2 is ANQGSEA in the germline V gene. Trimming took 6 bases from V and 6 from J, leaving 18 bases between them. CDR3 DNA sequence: TGCAGCGTGGCCCCTGGGGGCCGCCCAAACATTCAGTACTTC. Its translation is CSVAPGGRPNIQYF.

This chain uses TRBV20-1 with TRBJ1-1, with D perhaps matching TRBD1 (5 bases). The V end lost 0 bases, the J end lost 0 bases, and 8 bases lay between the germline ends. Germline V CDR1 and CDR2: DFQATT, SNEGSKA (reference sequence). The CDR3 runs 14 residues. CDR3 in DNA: TGCAGTGCTAGAGACCCAGGGATGAACACTGAAGCTTTCTTT. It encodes CSARDPGMNTEAFF.

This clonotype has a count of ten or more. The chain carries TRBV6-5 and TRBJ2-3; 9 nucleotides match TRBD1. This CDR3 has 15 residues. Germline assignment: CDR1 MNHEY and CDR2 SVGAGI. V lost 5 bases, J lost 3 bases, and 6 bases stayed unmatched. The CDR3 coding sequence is TGTGCCAGCAGTCCCCCGGGACAGGGAACAGATACGCAGTATTTT. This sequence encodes CASSPPGQGTDTQYF.

CDR3 in amino acids: CASSPEVPEAFF. The CDR3 DNA sequence: TGTGCCAGCAGTCCAGAGGTCCCTGAAGCTTTCTTT. V and J are TRBV25-1 and TRBJ1-1, with unresolved D. Trimming shortened V by 5 bases and J by 6 bases, and 10 bases separated the two germline ends. Germline V gene sequence: CDR1 MGHDK, CDR2 SYGVNS. The CDR3 is 12 residues long.

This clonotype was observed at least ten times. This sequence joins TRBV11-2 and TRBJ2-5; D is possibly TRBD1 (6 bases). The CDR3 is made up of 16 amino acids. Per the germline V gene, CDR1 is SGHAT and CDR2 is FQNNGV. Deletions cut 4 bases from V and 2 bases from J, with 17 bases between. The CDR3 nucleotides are TGTGCCAGCAGCTCAACAAGGGGGTCCCCACAAGAGACCCAGTACTTC. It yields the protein CASSSTRGSPQETQYF.

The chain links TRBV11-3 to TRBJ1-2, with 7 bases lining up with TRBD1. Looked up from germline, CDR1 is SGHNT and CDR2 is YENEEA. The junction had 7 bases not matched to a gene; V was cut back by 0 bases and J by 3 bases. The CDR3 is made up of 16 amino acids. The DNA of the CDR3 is TGTGCCAGCAGCTTAGACTCTAGACAGGGCCACTATGGCTACACCTTC. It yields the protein CASSLDSRQGHYGYTF. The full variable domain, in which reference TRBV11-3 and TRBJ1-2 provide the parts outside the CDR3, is EAGVVQSPRYKIIEKKQPVAFWCNPISGHNTLYWYLQNLGQGPELLIRYENEEAVDDSQLPKDRFSAERLKGVDSTLKIQPAELGDSAVYLCASSLDSRQGHYGYTFGSGTRLTVV.

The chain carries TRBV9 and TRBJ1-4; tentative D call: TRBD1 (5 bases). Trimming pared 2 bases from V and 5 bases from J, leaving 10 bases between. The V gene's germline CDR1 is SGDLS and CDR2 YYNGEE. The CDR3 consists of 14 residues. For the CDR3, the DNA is TGTGCCAGCAGCGTTGACTGGGGGAATGAAAAACTGTTTTTT. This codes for CASSVDWGNEKLFF.

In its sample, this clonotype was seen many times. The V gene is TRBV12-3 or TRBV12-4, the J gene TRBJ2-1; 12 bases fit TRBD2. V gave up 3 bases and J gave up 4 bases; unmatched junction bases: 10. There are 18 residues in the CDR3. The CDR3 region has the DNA TGTGCCAGCAGTTTCGGTCTAGCGGGAGGGCCGGGGTACAATGAGCAGTTCTTC. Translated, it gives CASSFGLAGGPGYNEQFF.

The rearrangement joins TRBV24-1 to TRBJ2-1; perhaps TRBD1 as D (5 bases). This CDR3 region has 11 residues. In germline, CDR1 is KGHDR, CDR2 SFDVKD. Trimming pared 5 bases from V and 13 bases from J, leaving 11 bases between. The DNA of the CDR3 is TGTGCCACCAGTGTTCAGACAGTCCAGTTCTTC. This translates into CATSVQTVQFF.

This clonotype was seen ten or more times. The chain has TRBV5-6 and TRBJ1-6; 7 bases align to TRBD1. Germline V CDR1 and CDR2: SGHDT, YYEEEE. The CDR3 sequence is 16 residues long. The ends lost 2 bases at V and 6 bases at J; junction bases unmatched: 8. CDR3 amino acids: CASSFSRGWGNSPLHF. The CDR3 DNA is TGTGCCAGCAGCTTCTCCAGGGGGTGGGGTAATTCACCCCTCCACTTT. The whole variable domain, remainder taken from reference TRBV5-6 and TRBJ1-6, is DAGVTQSPTHLIKTRGQQVTLRCSPKSGHDTVSWYQQALGQGPQFIFQYYEEEERQRGNFPDRFSGHQFPNYSSELNVNALLLGDSALYLCASSFSRGWGNSPLHFGNGTRLTVT.

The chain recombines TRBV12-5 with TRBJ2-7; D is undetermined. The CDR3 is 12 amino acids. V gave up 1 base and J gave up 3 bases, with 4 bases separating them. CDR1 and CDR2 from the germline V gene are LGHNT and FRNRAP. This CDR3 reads CASGLDHYEQYF. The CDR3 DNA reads TGTGCTAGTGGTTTGGACCACTACGAGCAGTACTTC.

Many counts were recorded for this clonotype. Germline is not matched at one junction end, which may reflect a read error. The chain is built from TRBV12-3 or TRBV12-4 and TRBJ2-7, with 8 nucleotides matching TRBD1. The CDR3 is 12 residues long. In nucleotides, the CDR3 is TGTGCCAGCAGTTTATTGGCAGGGGGCCTAAACTTC. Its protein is CASSLLAGGLNF.

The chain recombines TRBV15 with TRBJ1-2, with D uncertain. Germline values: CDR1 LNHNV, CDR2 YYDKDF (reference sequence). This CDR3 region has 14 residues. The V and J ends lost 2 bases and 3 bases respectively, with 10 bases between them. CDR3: CATSRPGRDYGYTF. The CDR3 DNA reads TGTGCCACCAGCAGACCAGGACGGGACTATGGCTACACCTTC.

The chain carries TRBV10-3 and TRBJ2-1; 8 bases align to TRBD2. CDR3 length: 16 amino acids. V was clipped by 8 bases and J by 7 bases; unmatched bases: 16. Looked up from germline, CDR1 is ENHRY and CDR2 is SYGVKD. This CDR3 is CAIRQDSGAGWNEQFF. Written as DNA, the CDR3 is TGTGCCATCCGACAAGATAGCGGGGCGGGCTGGAATGAGCAGTTCTTC.